Listed below are T cell receptor beta chains from one sample, sequenced in a study of cytomegalovirus exposure and HLA in healthy donors. The repertoire was sequenced with immunoSEQ multiplex PCR; TCRdb's copy has only in-frame clones and lacks some. The sample lists about 130,000 clones; about 80% were seen once. The sample consisted of PBMCs. These receptors all come from a girl aged 2-10 years in good health and CMV-seronegative. The CDR3 runs from the conserved cysteine through the conserved F or W. The order of the fields is J gene, V gene, clone size, D gene, CDR3 DNA, CDR3 protein. The D gene is left open where the match is weak. Expanded clones are given a class, and other clones once, few, many or no size at all.

TRBJ1-1 | TRBV6-5 | . | TRBD1 | TGTGCCAGCAGCCGGGACAGGGCCACTGAAGCTTTCTTT | CASSRDRATEAFF
TRBJ1-4 | TRBV9 | once | . | TGTGCCAGCAGCGCCTACCTAAGAAATGAAAAACTGTTTTTT | CASSAYLRNEKLFF
TRBJ2-5 | TRBV5-1 | . | . | TGCGCCACCTCAAACAGGGGGGGCGGAGAGACCCAGTACTTC | CATSNRGGGETQYF
TRBJ1-1 | TRBV10-3 | . | . | TGTGCCATCAGTGATTTATTGAACACTGAAGCTTTCTTT | CAISDLLNTEAFF
TRBJ1-6 | TRBV30 | few | TRBD1 | TGTGCCTGGAGTATGGGACAGTCGAATTCACCCCTCCACTTT | CAWSMGQSNSPLHF
TRBJ2-3 | TRBV5-6 | . | . | TGTGCCAGCAGCTTCCTAAAGGGGGGCACAGATACGCAGTATTTT | CASSFLKGGTDTQYF
TRBJ2-1 | TRBV1 | . | . | TGCACCAGCAGCCAAGATCTCCCCCGGAGCTACAATGAGCAGTTCTTC | CTSSQDLPRSYNEQFF
TRBJ2-1 | TRBV28 | . | TRBD2 | TGTGCCAGCAGTACCCCGCAGGGACTAGCGGGAGGGTTCTACAATGAGCAGTTCTTC | CASSTPQGLAGGFYNEQFF
TRBJ2-2 | TRBV7-7 | . | TRBD2 | TGTGCTAGCAGCTCCAGCGGGGGCACCGGGGAGCTGTTTTTT | CASSSSGGTGELFF
TRBJ1-6 | TRBV6-4 | . | . | TGTGCCAGCAGTGCGACAGGCCATTATAATTCACCCCTCCACTTT | CASSATGHYNSPLHF
TRBJ2-7 | TRBV28 | once | TRBD2 | TGTGCCAGCAGTTCGCCGGGACTAAGCTACGAGCAGTACTTC | CASSSPGLSYEQYF
TRBJ1-1 | TRBV19 | . | . | TGTGCCAGTAGTATAGGGGCCGCGGGGGAAACTGAAGCTTTCTTT | CASSIGAAGETEAFF
TRBJ2-1 | TRBV29-1 | . | . | TGCAGCGTTGAAGTGCTTGCAGGGGATAAGCAGTTCTTC | CSVEVLAGDKQFF
TRBJ2-3 | TRBV5-6 | . | TRBD2 | TGTGCCAGCAGCCCCGCCCTCCCGGGACTACCTCCAATTTTT | CASSPALPGLPPIF
TRBJ1-4 | TRBV28 | . | . | TGTGCCAGCAGTTCCCTAAATCTGTCTAATGAAAAACTGTTTTTT | CASSSLNLSNEKLFF
TRBJ1-2 | TRBV29-1 | . | . | TGCAGCGTTGTGTTCCAGGTCGATGGCTACACCTTC | CSVVFQVDGYTF
TRBJ1-3 | TRBV14 | . | . | TGTGCCAGCAGCCAAGTACGGGGGTCTGGAAACACCATATATTTT | CASSQVRGSGNTIYF
TRBJ1-1 | TRBV27 | few | TRBD1 | TGTGCCAGCAGTCCATCGACAGGGTGGGGCACTGAAGCTTTCTTT | CASSPSTGWGTEAFF
TRBJ2-7 | TRBV28 | few | . | TGTGCCACCGCCGGGACATCTTCCTACGAGCAGTACTTC | CATAGTSSYEQYF
TRBJ1-1 | TRBV6-1 | few | . | TGTGCCAGCAGTGAAGCAAACAGCAACACTGAAGCTTTCTTT | CASSEANSNTEAFF
TRBJ2-1 | TRBV4-3 | . | TRBD1 | TGCGCCAGCAGCCAAAAAGCCATGACAGGGGTGAGATTACGGGGGCAGTTCTTC | CASSQKAMTGVRLRGQFF
TRBJ2-7 | TRBV27 | few | TRBD1 | TGTGCCAGCAGCCCTACAGGGGCCGAGCAGTACTTC | CASSPTGAEQYF
TRBJ1-5 | TRBV2 | . | . | TGTGCCAGCAGTGAAGTGATAGTGAGCAATCAGCCCCAGCATTTT | CASSEVIVSNQPQHF
TRBJ1-4 | TRBV13 | once | . | TGTGCCAGCAGCTTACAGGGTTTTCAGGAAAAACTGTTTTTT | CASSLQGFQEKLFF
TRBJ1-4 | TRBV15 | . | TRBD1 | TGTGCCACCAGCAGAGCAGGGGGCGGTGAAAAACTGTTTTTT | CATSRAGGGEKLFF
TRBJ2-1 | TRBV7-2 | . | . | TGTGCCAGCAGCTGGCAGGACGGGGGTGAGCAGTTCTTC | CASSWQDGGEQFF
TRBJ2-6 | TRBV30 | . | TRBD1 | TGTGCCTGGAGTGTAACGCGGGACAGGTTCTTCCTTGGACCTGGGGCCAACGTCCTGACTTTC | CAWSVTRDRFFLGPGANVLTF
TRBJ2-5 | TRBV7-9 | . | . | TGTGCCAGCAGCTTAGTAACGTCGTCCGGCCAAGAGACCCAGTACTTC | CASSLVTSSGQETQYF
TRBJ2-1 | TRBV25-1 | . | TRBD1 | TGTGCCAGCAGTGAACAGGGACAGGGGGCTAATGAGCAGTTCTTC | CASSEQGQGANEQFF
TRBJ1-1 | TRBV7-9 | few | . | TGTGCCAGCAGCTTAGAGTCGGTCGGAGCTTTCTTT | CASSLESVGAFF
TRBJ2-7 | TRBV7-2 | once | . | TGTGCCAGCAGCCCCAACCGGGGTTACGAGCAGTACTTC | CASSPNRGYEQYF
TRBJ2-3 | TRBV7-9 | . | TRBD2 | TGTGCCAGCAGCTTTGCGGGGGGCACAGATACGCAGTATTTT | CASSFAGGTDTQYF
TRBJ2-3 | TRBV27 | . | TRBD1 | TGTGCCAGCAGTTGGACAGGGTCTACAGATACGCAGTATTTT | CASSWTGSTDTQYF
TRBJ2-2 | TRBV6-6 | . | . | TGTGCCAGCAGTTACGCGGCAGTCCCGAACACCGGGGAGCTGTTTTTT | CASSYAAVPNTGELFF
TRBJ1-1 | TRBV18 | few | TRBD1 | TGTGCCAGCTCCGGGACAGGGGGCGAGATTGTCACTGAAGCTTTCTTT | CASSGTGGEIVTEAFF
TRBJ1-5 | TRBV28 | . | . | TGTGCCAGCACGAATTCCTTAGACAGCTTCTATAGCAATCAGCCCCAGCATTTT | CASTNSLDSFYSNQPQHF
TRBJ1-4 | TRBV4-1 | . | . | TGCGCCAGCAGCCCGGCGGGGGGTGCTAATGAAAAACTGTTTTTT | CASSPAGGANEKLFF
TRBJ2-7 | TRBV7-3 | . | TRBD2 | TGTGCCAGCAGCTTAACGACTAGCGGGATATCCCACGAGCAGTACTTC | CASSLTTSGISHEQYF
TRBJ1-2 | TRBV4-2 | . | . | TGTGCCAGCAGCCAAGAAAGAACAGTGGACTATGGCTACACCTTC | CASSQERTVDYGYTF
TRBJ1-5 | TRBV6-1 | few | . | TGTGCCAGCAGTGCCATACAGGGTAGAGGTGGGATTAGCAATCAGCCCCAGCATTTT | CASSAIQGRGGISNQPQHF
TRBJ2-6 | TRBV6-5 | . | TRBD2 | TGTGCCAGCAGTTCCCTCGGGGGGTCTGGGGCCAACGTCCTGACTTTC | CASSSLGGSGANVLTF
TRBJ1-5 | TRBV18 | . | TRBD1 | TGTGCCAGCTCATCACAGGGGGCGTATCAGCCCCAGCATTTT | CASSSQGAYQPQHF
TRBJ2-7 | TRBV27 | . | TRBD1 | TGTGCCAGCAGTTCCCGGGACAGCCGCCGGAACGAGCAGTACTTC | CASSSRDSRRNEQYF
TRBJ2-1 | TRBV5-1 | . | TRBD2 | TGCGCCAGCAGCCCCGGGACTAGCGGAGGTGAGCAGTTCTTC | CASSPGTSGGEQFF
TRBJ2-1 | TRBV29-1 | . | . | TGCAGCGTTGGTGGGGGCAAGGGTAATGAGCAGTTCTTC | CSVGGGKGNEQFF
TRBJ2-3 | TRBV20-1 | . | . | TGCAGTGCTAGTATTGATACGCAGTATTTT | CSASIDTQYF
TRBJ2-5 | TRBV7-3 | . | . | TGTGCCAGCAGCTTACTTCAGGGAAAGACCCAGTACTTC | CASSLLQGKTQYF
TRBJ2-7 | TRBV5-1 | . | . | TGCGCCAGCAGCTTCGCAGGTGCCTACGAGCAGTACTTC | CASSFAGAYEQYF
TRBJ1-2 | TRBV5-1 | . | . | TGCGCCAGCAGCTTGGGCAGGAATCGAGGCTACACCTTC | CASSLGRNRGYTF
TRBJ2-3 | TRBV7-9 | . | TRBD2 | TGTGCCAGCAGCTTATCGGCGGGGGATTATGGAGATACGCAGTATTTT | CASSLSAGDYGDTQYF
TRBJ2-7 | TRBV19 | . | TRBD1 | TGTGCCAGTAGTATTCCGGGACAGGGTGTCAACGAGCAGTACTTC | CASSIPGQGVNEQYF
TRBJ1-6 | TRBV30 | . | . | TGTGCCTGGAATGACCCCCTCCCGAGGTCACCCCTCCACTTT | CAWNDPLPRSPLHF
TRBJ2-5 | TRBV2 | . | TRBD2 | TGTGCCAGCCGACTAGCGGGAGGCCCGGAGACCCAGTACTTC | CASRLAGGPETQYF
TRBJ1-5 | TRBV4-2 | . | . | TGTGCCAGCAGCCCGGGGGGGATAGGCGACAATCAGCCCCAGCATTTT | CASSPGGIGDNQPQHF